One sample yielded the 29 T cell receptor beta chains listed below, sequenced in a study of identical twins. TCRdb redid the calling of the 5' RACE reads with MiXCR, one entry per CDR3 protein. The repertoire includes some 630,000 distinct CDR3 sequences, 7.1% of them detected once, and 1.6% sits in the top ten. These data were likewise used in another study, on yellow fever vaccine responses in identical twins.

Sequencing was performed on PBMCs. The receptors originated from a woman between 18 and 29 years old in good health.

This clonotype was observed a few times. The chain couples TRBV4-1 to TRBJ1-2, with D unclear. V was cut by 0 bases and J by 4 bases, with 15 bases left in between. The CDR3 extends over 16 amino acids. The germline V gene encodes CDR1 MGHRA and CDR2 YSYEKL. The DNA of the CDR3 is TGCGCCAGCAGCCAAGATATGAGAGGGCTCGGCTATGGCTACACCTTC. Amino acid sequence: CASSQDMRGLGYGYTF.

This clonotype was counted at least ten times. This chain connects TRBV7-9 to TRBJ1-1; D remains ambiguous. CDR1 and CDR2 (germline): SEHNR, FQNEAQ (reference sequence). This CDR3 region has 14 residues. Trimming took 0 bases from V and 5 from J, leaving 10 bases between them. As DNA, the CDR3 is TGTGCCAGCAGCTTAGCCAGTTCGGGTACTGAAGCTTTCTTT. This sequence encodes CASSLASSGTEAFF. The full variable domain, completed using reference TRBV7-9 and TRBJ1-1, is DTGVSQNPRHKITKRGQNVTFRCDPISEHNRLYWYRQTLGQGPEFLTYFQNEAQLEKSRLLSDRFSAERPKGSFSTLEIQRTEQGDSAMYLCASSLASSGTEAFFGQGTRLTVV.

The rearrangement links TRBV7-9 to TRBJ2-7, with 9 bases that match TRBD2. The CDR3 covers 15 residues. V trimming: 6 bases; J trimming: 5 bases; junction bases outside the gene matches: 11. CDR1 and CDR2 from the germline V gene are SEHNR and FQNEAQ (reference sequence). This CDR3 is CASRKGLAGSDEQYV. The CDR3 coding sequence is TGTGCCAGCAGGAAGGGACTAGCTGGCTCTGACGAGCAGTACGTC.

This clonotype has a handful of counts. The chain couples TRBV10-3 to TRBJ2-6, with D uncertain. The CDR3 runs 15 residues. Trimming removed 3 bases from V and 0 bases from J, with 6 bases in between. CDR1 and CDR2 from the germline V gene are ENHRY and SYGVKD. CDR3 nucleotide sequence: TGTGCCATCAGTGATACGGGCTCTGGGGCCAACGTCCTGACTTTC. It codes for CAISDTGSGANVLTF.

Concerning this clonotype itself: A read error may explain this, as a much larger clone is one base away. J is TRBJ1-5 and V is TRBV28; no clear D. The CDR3 contains 14 residues. Germline V gives CDR1 MDHEN, CDR2 SYDVKM. The CDR3 reads CSSSLGRVKQPQHF. For the CDR3, the DNA is TGTTCCAGCAGTCTCGGACGGGTGAAACAGCCCCAGCATTTT.

This clonotype was recorded at least ten times. V usage is TRBV7-9 and J usage is TRBJ2-5; no reliable D call. Trimming pared 6 bases from V and 1 base from J, leaving 12 bases between. CDR1 is SEHNR, CDR2 FQNEAQ, per germline (reference sequence). The CDR3 is 14 amino acids. The CDR3 here is CASSLGGFQETQYF. Here the CDR3 DNA reads TGTGCCAGCAGTCTTGGTGGTTTCCAAGAGACCCAGTACTTC.

This chain joins TRBV20-1 and TRBJ2-3; 8 nucleotides agree with TRBD2. The germline V gene has CDR1 DFQATT and CDR2 SNEGSKA (reference sequence). V gave up 6 bases and J gave up 0 bases; unmatched junction bases: 2. This CDR3 is 13 amino acids long. CDR3 DNA sequence: TGCAGTGCCGGGGGGGGGAGCACAGATACGCAGTATTTT. Translation: CSAGGGSTDTQYF.

This clonotype showed up just a few times. The chain employs TRBV5-1 and TRBJ2-5; 7 nucleotides agree with TRBD1. This CDR3 spans 16 amino acids. V lost 2 bases, J lost 5 bases, and 12 bases stayed unmatched. Germline CDR1 is SGHRS and CDR2 is YFSETQ. CDR3 nucleotide sequence: TGCGCCAGCAGCTTCACAGGGGCCCCAGGTCGGGAGACCCAGTACTTC. Translating gives CASSFTGAPGRETQYF.

This clonotype was picked up a small number of times. The gene calls are TRBV12-3 or TRBV12-4 and TRBJ2-5, with TRBD2 matching over 14 bases. This CDR3 has 17 residues. After removal of 1 base from V and 0 bases from J, the junction contained 1 base not matched to a gene. Here the CDR3 reads CASSLGTSGGNQETQYF. The CDR3 nucleotides are TGTGCCAGCAGTTTAGGGACTAGCGGGGGGAACCAAGAGACCCAGTACTTC.

This chain uses TRBV6-5 with TRBJ2-7; 8 bases match TRBD1. V shed 4 bases and J 4 bases; nucleotides not matched to a gene: 9. Germline assignment: CDR1 MNHEY and CDR2 SVGAGI. The CDR3 contains 15 residues. CDR3 bases: TGTGCCAGCAGTTCCCCGGACAGGGCGTCGTACGAGCAGTACGTC. This translates into CASSSPDRASYEQYV.

This clonotype was seen ten or more times. The chain couples TRBV20-1 to TRBJ2-6; TRBD1 might be the D (5 bases). CDR1 is DFQATT, CDR2 SNEGSKA, per germline (reference sequence). This CDR3 has 13 residues. Deletions cut 3 bases from V and 4 bases from J, with 7 bases between. As DNA, the CDR3 is TGCAGTGCTAGGACAGCCGGGGCCAACGTCCTGACTTTC. This sequence encodes CSARTAGANVLTF.

V usage is TRBV7-6 and J usage is TRBJ2-2; 11 bases align to TRBD2. Germline lookup yields CDR1 SGHVS and CDR2 FNYEAQ. CDR3 length: 18 residues. V lost 4 bases and J lost 0; bases outside the gene matches: 7. The chain's CDR3 is CASSSRTSGGANTGELFF. CDR3 DNA: TGTGCCAGCAGCTCCCGTACTAGCGGGGGCGCGAACACCGGGGAGCTGTTTTTT.

The sample holds a few counts of this clonotype. The chain links TRBV24-1 to TRBJ2-1; D is ambiguous. The V gene lost 4 bases and the J gene lost 7 bases, with 10 bases spanning the gap. The germline V gene encodes CDR1 KGHDR and CDR2 SFDVKD. The CDR3 is 13 residues long. The CDR3 nucleotides are TGTGCCACCAGTGACTTCTTAACTAATGAGCAGTTCTTC. It is translated as CATSDFLTNEQFF.

This clonotype was recorded many times. This chain links TRBV7-9 with TRBJ1-5; D gene ambiguous. The CDR3 spans 13 residues. Germline CDR1 reads SEHNR; CDR2 reads FQNEAQ (reference sequence). Trimming shortened V by 4 bases and J by 7 bases, and 11 bases separated the two germline ends. CDR3 protein: CASSSTLEQPQHF. The CDR3 DNA is TGTGCCAGCAGCTCTACCCTGGAGCAGCCCCAGCATTTT.

The chain recombines TRBV7-6 with TRBJ2-1, with 9 bases aligning to TRBD1. Germline lookup yields CDR1 SGHVS and CDR2 FNYEAQ. The J segment lost 0 bases and the V segment lost 2 bases, leaving 5 bases of the junction unmatched. This CDR3 spans 17 amino acids. The CDR3 nucleotides are TGTGCCAGCAGCTTACTTACAGGGGGCGCCTCCTACAATGAGCAGTTCTTC. This encodes CASSLLTGGASYNEQFF.

In its sample, this clonotype was seen many times. The chain uses TRBV24-1 and TRBJ2-2, with a weak D call TRBD2 (6 bases). Trimming cost V 7 bases and J 0 bases, with 11 bases left between them. Germline V CDR1 and CDR2: KGHDR, SFDVKD. The CDR3 runs 15 residues. The CDR3 nucleotides read TGTGCCACCAGATCGCGACTAGCGAACACCGGGGAGCTGTTTTTT. This encodes CATRSRLANTGELFF.

The J gene is TRBJ2-1, the V gene TRBV20-1; TRBD2 matches 10 bases. The CDR3 sequence is 15 residues long. J lost 6 bases, V lost 2 bases, and 7 bases had no gene match. The germline V gene has CDR1 DFQATT and CDR2 SNEGSKA (reference sequence). The CDR3 is CSARRSASGGNEQFF. Written as DNA, the CDR3 is TGCAGTGCTAGAAGGTCGGCTAGCGGGGGCAATGAGCAGTTCTTC.

This clonotype was seen a few times. The chain is built from TRBV5-4 and TRBJ2-3, with 7 positions matching TRBD2. This CDR3 is built from 19 residues. V dropped 0 bases and J dropped 5; count of bases not matched to a gene: 18. Germline V gives CDR1 SGHNT, CDR2 YYREEE (reference sequence). The CDR3 loop reads CASSLAGGFKKSRGDTQYF. CDR3 coding DNA: TGTGCCAGCAGCTTGGCCGGGGGGTTCAAAAAGTCGCGGGGAGATACGCAGTATTTT. The variable domain in full, with the rest retrieved from reference TRBV5-4 and TRBJ2-3, is ETGVTQSPTHLIKTRGQQVTLRCSSQSGHNTVSWYQQALGQGPQFIFQYYREEENGRGNFPPRFSGLQFPNYSSELNVNALELDDSALYLCASSLAGGFKKSRGDTQYFGPGTRLTVL.

V and J are TRBV20-1 and TRBJ2-1; D tentatively fits TRBD1 or TRBD2 (5 bases each). CDR3 size: 15 residues. CDR1 and CDR2 (germline): DFQATT, SNEGSKA (reference sequence). V lost 5 bases, J lost 1 base, and 15 bases lay in between. In DNA form, the CDR3 reads TGCAGTGCTTGGGCTGTGGGGACGTCCTACAATGAGCAGTTCTTC. Translated, it gives CSAWAVGTSYNEQFF.

The genes are TRBV28 and TRBJ2-3; 10 bases map to TRBD1. V shed 6 bases, J shed 3 bases, and the junction held 6 bases outside the gene matches. The CDR3 is 15 residues long. The germline CDR1 and CDR2 sequences are MDHEN and SYDVKM. The CDR3 region has the DNA TGTGCCAGCAGCCCCGGACAGGGGGAGACAGATACGCAGTATTTT. Residues: CASSPGQGETDTQYF.

This clonotype came up a few times. This rearrangement joins TRBV3-1 to TRBJ2-2, with D possibly TRBD2 on 5 matching bases. Trimming shortened V by 1 base and J by 4 bases, and 13 bases separated the two germline ends. Germline V gene sequence: CDR1 LGHDT, CDR2 YNNKEL (reference sequence). The CDR3 is 16 residues long. CDR3 loop: CASSQGGTRATGELFF. The DNA of the CDR3 is TGTGCCAGCAGCCAAGGGGGAACTAGAGCCACCGGGGAGCTGTTTTTT.

In this sample, this clonotype turned up many times. The V and J genes are TRBV10-3 and TRBJ1-2; D is ambiguous. Trimming took off 2 bases at V and 5 bases at J, with 6 bases between the two ends. This CDR3 has 12 amino acids. Germline-derived CDR1 and CDR2 are ENHRY and SYGVKD. The CDR3 here is CAISEEGYGYTF. The CDR3, as DNA: TGTGCCATCAGTGAGGAGGGATATGGCTACACCTTC.

This clonotype was observed a few times. The chain recombines TRBV20-1 with TRBJ2-7; tentative D call: TRBD1 (6 bases). V gave up 0 bases and J gave up 3 bases, with 9 bases separating them. The CDR3 extends over 13 amino acids. Germline CDR1 and CDR2: DFQATT and SNEGSKA (reference sequence). CDR3 in DNA: TGCAGTGCTAGAGATCCGGACAGCTACGAGCAGTACGTC. Amino acid sequence: CSARDPDSYEQYV.

The chain employs TRBV20-1 and TRBJ2-7, with TRBD2 as a possible D gene (5 bases). Germline V gives CDR1 DFQATT, CDR2 SNEGSKA (reference sequence). With 1 base removed from V and 3 bases from J, the gap between germline ends came to 7 bases. The CDR3 covers 12 residues. The CDR3 loop is CSARGLLYEQYF. The CDR3 DNA is TGCAGTGCTAGAGGACTACTCTACGAGCAGTACTTC.

This clonotype has more than one count but fewer than ten. The chain employs TRBV20-1 and TRBJ2-2; 9 bases match TRBD1. Germline lookup yields CDR1 DFQATT and CDR2 SNEGSKA (reference sequence). With 6 bases clipped from V and 7 bases from J, the junction kept 12 bases outside the gene matches. There are 15 residues in the CDR3. The CDR3 region has the DNA TGCAGTGCAAGGCCCCCCGGACAGGGGATCGGGGAGCTGTTTTTT. Protein sequence: CSARPPGQGIGELFF.

This clonotype was seen ten or more times. V usage is TRBV7-2 and J usage is TRBJ2-3; 7 bases agree with TRBD2. V shed 4 bases, J shed 6 bases, and the junction held 7 bases outside the gene matches. From germline, CDR1 is SGHTA and CDR2 FQGNSA. The CDR3 covers 14 residues. The CDR3 bases are TGTGCCAGCAGCTGGGGCAAGGGAGGGGATACGCAGTATTTT. Amino acids: CASSWGKGGDTQYF. Full variable domain (rest looked up from reference TRBV7-2 and TRBJ2-3): GAGVSQSPSNKVTEKGKDVELRCDPISGHTALYWYRQSLGQGLEFLIYFQGNSAPDKSGLPSDRFSAERTGGSVSTLTIQRTQQEDSAVYLCASSWGKGGDTQYFGPGTRLTVL.

This chain uses TRBV13 with TRBJ2-5, with a possible D match to TRBD2 (6 bases). The V and J ends lost 5 bases and 2 bases respectively, with 9 bases between them. Germline CDR1 and CDR2: PRHDT and FYEKMQ (reference sequence). The CDR3 runs 13 residues. Written as DNA, the CDR3 is TGTGCCAGCAGCAACGGACTACAAGAGACCCAGTACTTC. Amino acid sequence: CASSNGLQETQYF.

This clonotype was recorded many times. The genes are TRBV5-5 and TRBJ2-1; possibly TRBD2 for D (5 bases). From germline, CDR1 is SGHKS and CDR2 YYEKEE (reference sequence). The CDR3 runs to 13 residues. V was cut by 4 bases and J by 8 bases, with 13 bases left in between. CDR3 sequence: CASSRELNDEQFF. CDR3 nucleotides: TGTGCCAGCAGCAGGGAGCTGAACGATGAGCAGTTCTTC.

This clonotype occurred many times. This sequence joins TRBV29-1 and TRBJ2-1; 12 bases line up with TRBD1. The CDR3 sequence is 14 residues long. With 3 bases clipped from V and 6 bases from J, the junction kept 3 bases outside the gene matches. Germline CDR1 is SQVTM and CDR2 is ANQGSEA. The CDR3 here is CSVDGDRGLNEQFF. CDR3 DNA sequence: TGCAGCGTTGATGGGGACAGGGGGCTCAATGAGCAGTTCTTC.